A single sample gave rise to the 26 T cell receptor beta chains below, sequenced in a study of T cells in Graves' hyperthyroidism and ophthalmopathy (dated by TCRdb to between 2018 and 2021). Libraries were constructed by multiplex PCR. Sequencing was performed on an Illumina HiSeq 2000. The TCR beta CDR3 regions were amplified from the RNA transcripts. The TCR CDR3 was subjected to a first round of RT-PCR using the HTBI primer set and the Qiagen OneStep RT-PCR kit. TCRdb reprocessed the public reads (quality trimming at Q25 with fastp, clone calling with MiXCR) and kept in-frame beta chains. Rows with one shared CDR3 protein collapse into an entry with the most common genes and DNA. The sample table records hundreds of thousands of distinct CDR3 sequences; 11% to 15% of these occur just once. The top ten constitute about a tenth of the sample. Sequencing used blood. The receptors derive from a woman between 18 and 30 years old with Graves' hyperthyroidism.

This clonotype has ten or more counts. The V gene is TRBV2, the J gene TRBJ2-5; D is unclear. Trimming shortened V by 2 bases and J by 5 bases, and 9 bases separated the two germline ends. The CDR3 runs to 13 residues. CDR1 is SNHLY and CDR2 is FYNNEI in the germline V gene. In DNA form, the CDR3 reads TGTGCCAGCAGTGAACTAGGGTTTGAGACCCAGTACTTC. The encoded protein is CASSELGFETQYF.

Many counts were recorded for this clonotype. The chain has TRBV19 and TRBJ2-1; D not certain. This CDR3 region has 13 residues. The V and J ends lost 9 bases and 0 bases respectively, with 9 bases between them. Germline CDR1 reads LNHDA; CDR2 reads SQIVND (reference sequence). The CDR3 nucleotides read TGTGCCAGCAGGACGAGCTCCTACAATGAGCAGTTCTTC. Its protein is CASRTSSYNEQFF.

This clonotype was found a few times. This may come from a read error, since a much larger clone is one base off. The chain's CDR3 is CASSCTSGGTDTQYF. The CDR3 nucleotides read TGTGCCAGCAGTTGCACTAGCGGGGGCACAGATACGCAGTATTTT. V gene TRBV28 combines with J gene TRBJ2-3, with TRBD2 matching 10 bases. Per germline, CDR1 MDHEN and CDR2 SYDVKM. The CDR3 has 15 residues. V lost 4 bases to trimming and J lost 1 base; unmatched junction nucleotides: 2. The entire variable domain, with the rest obtained from reference TRBV28 and TRBJ2-3, is as follows: DVKVTQSSRYLVKRTGEKVFLECVQDMDHENMFWYRQDPGLGLRLIYFSYDVKMKEKGDIPEGYSVSREKKERFSLILESASTNQTSMYLCASSCTSGGTDTQYFGPGTRLTVL.

This clonotype was counted between two and nine times. The rearrangement joins TRBV7-9 to TRBJ1-1; TRBD1 might be the D (6 bases). Trimming removed 6 bases at V and 11 bases at J, with 19 bases between. CDR3 length equals 13 residues. Germline CDR1 reads SEHNR; CDR2 reads FQNEAQ (reference sequence). The CDR3 reads CASRPTGGADAFF. The CDR3 DNA follows: TGTGCCAGCAGACCGACTGGGGGGGCCGACGCTTTCTTT. The whole variable domain, filled in from reference TRBV7-9 and TRBJ1-1, reads DTGVSQNPRHKITKRGQNVTFRCDPISEHNRLYWYRQTLGQGPEFLTYFQNEAQLEKSRLLSDRFSAERPKGSFSTLEIQRTEQGDSAMYLCASRPTGGADAFFGQGTRLTVV.

Ten or more counts support this clonotype. The chain employs TRBV7-2 and TRBJ2-5; D is perhaps TRBD2 (7 bases). Trimming took 1 base from V and 4 from J, leaving 19 bases between them. The germline gives CDR1 SGHTA, CDR2 FQGNSA. This CDR3 contains 17 residues. The chain's CDR3 is CASSLEEAGVGGETQYF. CDR3 sequence (DNA): TGTGCCAGCAGCTTAGAAGAGGCGGGGGTAGGGGGAGAGACCCAGTACTTC.

The chain links TRBV7-8 to TRBJ1-3, with TRBD1 as a possible D gene (6 bases). The CDR3 has 17 amino acids. Germline loops: CDR1 SGHVS, CDR2 FQNEAQ. V lost 5 bases, J lost 3 bases, and 20 bases lay in between. CDR3 nucleotides: TGTGCCAGCAGCCCAATAATGGGGGAACAGGGTGGAAACACCATATATTTT. Translated: CASSPIMGEQGGNTIYF.

The chain carries TRBV7-9 and TRBJ2-5; D unclear. CDR3 length: 11 residues. Germline V gene lookup returns CDR1 SEHNR and CDR2 FQNEAQ (reference sequence). V shed 4 bases and J shed 9 bases, with 9 bases lying between them. CDR3: CASSSKLAQYF. CDR3 in DNA: TGTGCCAGCAGCTCAAAACTGGCCCAGTACTTC.

This clonotype was found many times. The genes are TRBV28 and TRBJ1-5; the D gene is possibly TRBD1 (5 bases). Germline loops: CDR1 MDHEN, CDR2 SYDVKM. The CDR3 runs to 13 residues. Between the trimmed V and J ends, which lost 5 bases and 9 bases, there was a span of 14 bases. CDR3 in amino acids: CASSRPGVWPQHF. CDR3 in DNA: TGTGCCAGCAGTCGACCGGGGGTATGGCCCCAGCATTTT.

This clonotype showed up just a few times. DNA for the CDR3: TGCAGTGCTATAGGCTCTGGGGCCAACGTCCTGACTTTC. Translating it yields CSAIGSGANVLTF. The chain combines TRBV20-1 with TRBJ2-6; D gene unclear. Germline V gene sequence: CDR1 DFQATT, CDR2 SNEGSKA (reference sequence). Trimming shortened V by 4 bases and J by 0 bases, and 4 bases separated the two germline ends. CDR3 length equals 13 residues.

Ten or more counts support this clonotype. The chain links TRBV7-3 to TRBJ2-7, with a tentative D call TRBD1 (5 bases). The CDR3 runs 14 residues. Germline V gene sequence: CDR1 SGHTA, CDR2 FQGTGA. Trimming removed 5 bases at V and 2 bases at J, with 13 bases between. The CDR3 nucleotides read TGTGCCAGCAGCCAGGGCCCAAGGACCTACGAGCAGTACTTC. Encoded protein: CASSQGPRTYEQYF.

This clonotype was seen more than once but under ten times. The chain uses TRBV7-8 and TRBJ2-7; TRBD2 aligns across 9 bases. Looked up from germline, CDR1 is SGHVS and CDR2 is FQNEAQ. This CDR3 is 18 amino acids long. Losses at the gene ends were 4 bases for V and 2 bases for J; bases not matched to a gene: 15. In nucleotides, the CDR3 is TGTGCCAGCAGCTCCTCGGGCAGCGGGAGGAAAAGAACCTACGAGCAGTACTTC. The encoded protein is CASSSSGSGRKRTYEQYF.

This clonotype was seen many times. The chain uses TRBV7-9 and TRBJ2-7, with a tentative D call TRBD2 (6 bases). The CDR3 extends over 14 amino acids. V lost 5 bases and J lost 0, with 11 bases in between. Germline V CDR1 and CDR2: SEHNR, FQNEAQ (reference sequence). The CDR3 region is CASSPASASYEQYF. The CDR3 DNA follows: TGTGCCAGCAGCCCCGCTAGCGCCTCCTACGAGCAGTACTTC.

The chain uses TRBV7-9 and TRBJ2-5; D not resolved. The CDR3 extends over 13 amino acids. V lost 2 bases and J lost 5, with 9 bases in between. Germline V gives CDR1 SEHNR, CDR2 FQNEAQ (reference sequence). CDR3 sequence reads: CASSLSTDETQYF. The CDR3 DNA reads as TGTGCCAGCAGCTTATCTACAGATGAGACCCAGTACTTC.

The table lists this clonotype with many counts. V usage is TRBV11-3 and J usage is TRBJ2-3; D ambiguous. Germline CDR1 is SGHNT and CDR2 is YENEEA. The germline V and J ends were trimmed by 4 bases and 4 bases, with 9 bases remaining between them. The CDR3 loop spans 13 amino acids. DNA for the CDR3: TGTGCCAGCAGCTACGAAAGCTCAGATACGCAGTATTTT. Translating gives CASSYESSDTQYF.

This clonotype was recorded many times. This chain uses TRBV30 with TRBJ1-2; D not certain. The CDR3 is 14 amino acids. Germline V gives CDR1 GTSNPN, CDR2 SVGIG (reference sequence). V lost 4 bases and J 4 bases, leaving 16 bases between the germline ends. CDR3 nucleotide sequence: TGTGCCTGGATCGTGCCCAGGTCAGGCTATGGCTACACCTTC. It yields the protein CAWIVPRSGYGYTF. The entire variable domain, with the rest obtained from reference TRBV30 and TRBJ1-2, is as follows: SQTIHQWPATLVQPVGSPLSLECTVEGTSNPNLYWYRQAAGRGLQLLFYSVGIGQISSEVPQNLSASRPQDRQFILSSKKLLLSDSGFYLCAWIVPRSGYGYTFGSGTRLTVV.

This clonotype was found many times. The rearrangement uses TRBV29-1 and TRBJ2-7; 7 nucleotides align to TRBD1. Germline V gives CDR1 SQVTM, CDR2 ANQGSEA. The CDR3 spans 15 residues. Unmatched junction bases numbered 12, after V lost 3 bases and J lost 4 bases. DNA for the CDR3: TGCAGCGTTGACGGCGGTCTGGGCAGGGGGTACGAGCAGTACTTC. Translation gives CSVDGGLGRGYEQYF.

This clonotype was observed at least ten times. The gene calls are TRBV2 and TRBJ2-5, with D maybe TRBD1 (6 bases). CDR1 and CDR2 from the germline V gene are SNHLY and FYNNEI. V gave up 6 bases and J gave up 5 bases, with 16 bases separating them. This CDR3 is built from 14 residues. The DNA for the CDR3 is TGTGCCAGCAGGTCACAGGGTAGCGTCGAGACCCAGTACTTC. Translating gives CASRSQGSVETQYF.

In this sample, this clonotype turned up many times. This chain links TRBV18 with TRBJ2-7; 7 nucleotides match TRBD2. Germline CDR1 is KGHSH and CDR2 is LQKENI. CDR3 size: 13 residues. The V segment lost 3 bases and the J segment 3 bases; nucleotides outside the gene matches: 2. The CDR3 sequence: CASSPGGDYEQYF. The CDR3 region has the DNA TGTGCCAGCTCACCTGGGGGGGACTACGAGCAGTACTTC.

The chain links TRBV5-5 to TRBJ2-4, with D possibly TRBD1 on 6 matching bases. The V gene lost 4 bases and the J gene lost 7 bases, with 18 bases spanning the gap. The germline V gene encodes CDR1 SGHKS and CDR2 YYEKEE (reference sequence). The CDR3 loop spans 15 amino acids. CDR3 loop: CASSPSDRHFNIQYF. The DNA of the CDR3 is TGTGCCAGCAGCCCCTCCGACAGGCACTTCAACATTCAGTACTTC.

The V gene is TRBV29-1, the J gene TRBJ2-1; D ambiguous. The CDR3 runs to 12 residues. Germline lookup yields CDR1 SQVTM and CDR2 ANQGSEA. The germline V and J ends were trimmed by 6 bases and 7 bases, with 13 bases remaining between them. The CDR3 nucleotides are TGCAGCGTGGGCCTATTGGGGAATGAGCAGTTCTTC. This translates into CSVGLLGNEQFF.

The rearrangement links TRBV19 to TRBJ2-5; possible D gene TRBD1, 5 bases. Germline CDR1 reads LNHDA; CDR2 reads SQIVND (reference sequence). V was trimmed by 2 bases and J by 1 base, leaving 11 bases between them. The CDR3 consists of 15 residues. Written as DNA, the CDR3 is TGTGCCAGTAGTATAAACAGGCACCTCCAAGAGACCCAGTACTTC. Encoded protein: CASSINRHLQETQYF.

V gene TRBV7-9 combines with J gene TRBJ1-5, with a weak D call TRBD1 (6 bases). Germline V lookup: CDR1 SEHNR, CDR2 FQNEAQ (reference sequence). The CDR3 runs to 17 residues. Trimming removed 1 base from V and 3 bases from J, with 16 bases in between. The CDR3 loop is CASSLVSGGQINQPQHF. CDR3 DNA: TGTGCCAGCAGCTTAGTTAGTGGCGGACAGATCAATCAGCCCCAGCATTTT. The full variable domain, with the rest looked up from reference TRBV7-9 and TRBJ1-5, is DTGVSQNPRHKITKRGQNVTFRCDPISEHNRLYWYRQTLGQGPEFLTYFQNEAQLEKSRLLSDRFSAERPKGSFSTLEIQRTEQGDSAMYLCASSLVSGGQINQPQHFGDGTRLSIL.

The J gene is TRBJ2-3, the V gene TRBV27, with 8 bases fitting TRBD2. With 3 bases clipped from V and 7 bases from J, the junction kept 9 bases outside the gene matches. Germline values: CDR1 MNHEY, CDR2 SMNVEV (reference sequence). The CDR3 runs 15 residues. CDR3 amino acids: CASSFGSGNGYTQYF. The DNA of the CDR3 is TGTGCCAGCAGTTTTGGTAGCGGGAACGGATATACGCAGTATTTT.

This clonotype was observed at least ten times. The chain recombines TRBV27 with TRBJ2-1, with 10 bases lining up with TRBD2. Germline CDR1 is MNHEY and CDR2 is SMNVEV (reference sequence). V dropped 3 bases and J dropped 0; count of bases not matched to a gene: 14. The CDR3 runs to 20 residues. The DNA of the CDR3 is TGTGCCAGCAGTTTCCTAAGCGGGAGGGTTGTGCCCTCCTCCTACAATGAGCAGTTCTTC. Translating gives CASSFLSGRVVPSSYNEQFF.

This clonotype occurred many times. V gene TRBV5-1 combines with J gene TRBJ2-2; 9 bases line up with TRBD2. Per the germline V gene, CDR1 is SGHRS and CDR2 is YFSETQ. V gave up 4 bases and J gave up 2 bases; unmatched junction bases: 9. The CDR3 sequence is 17 residues long. The CDR3 region is CASSLFPGLANTGELFF. In DNA form, the CDR3 reads TGCGCCAGCAGCCTTTTTCCGGGACTAGCTAACACCGGGGAGCTGTTTTTT.

This clonotype was counted at least ten times. This chain links TRBV6-2 or TRBV6-3 with TRBJ2-5; D is ambiguous. Germline V gene data show CDR1 as MNHEY and CDR2 as SVGEGT. CDR3 size: 11 residues. Between the trimmed V and J ends, which lost 2 bases and 9 bases, there was a span of 7 bases. The CDR3 coding sequence is TGTGCCAGCAGTTACCCGACGGCCCAGTACTTC. It yields the protein CASSYPTAQYF.